This T cell receptor beta chain was retrieved from a study of immune reconstitution after stem cell transplant in scleroderma. TCRdb processed the RT-PCR reads anew with MiXCR; each CDR3 protein has one entry. Of about 5,600 distinct CDR3 sequences listed, roughly 8% were seen once; the top ten hold around 9.1%. This clonotype came up a few times. Germline V CDR1 and CDR2: SGHRS, YFSETQ. V shed 5 bases, J shed 3 bases, and the junction held 12 bases outside the gene matches. This CDR3 is 18 amino acids long. This clonotype originated in a male donor with systemic sclerosis. This material was acquired before or after autologous hematopoietic stem cell transplantation (not recorded which). The chain couples TRBV5-1 to TRBJ2-3, with 13 bases aligning to TRBD2. CDR3 sequence (DNA): TGCGCCAGCAGTTTAAAAGGACTAGCGGGAGTTCGTACAGATACGCAGTATTTT. The encoded protein is CASSLKGLAGVRTDTQYF. Complete variable domain (other parts from reference TRBV5-1 and TRBJ2-3): KAGVTQTPRYLIKTRGQQVTLSCSPISGHRSVSWYQQTPGQGLQFLFEYFSETQRNKGNFPGRFSGRQFSNSRSEMNVSTLELGDSALYLCASSLKGLAGVRTDTQYFGPGTRLTVL.